The sequence of this TCR beta chain was determined in a study of T cells expressing NK-cell markers. The CDR3 is 16 amino acids. The germline gives CDR1 SGHNT, CDR2 YENEEA. With the 5' RACE reads reprocessed, TCRdb shows one record per CDR3 protein and no DNA. This sample's table reports about 30,000 distinct CDR3 sequences. Sequenced sample: blood T cells: a sorted CD56 or NKG2C T cell subset, CD4+ or CD8+ T cells, or bulk PBMC T cells (not recorded which). The sequence was collected from a woman aged 18 to 75 in good health. V and J are TRBV11-3 and TRBJ2-2; lacking DNA, the TRBD2 call made by TCRdb goes unchecked. The CDR3 loop is CASSSYLAGEAGELFF.